This T cell receptor (beta chain) stems from a study of graft-versus-host responses after intestinal transplantation. General study findings and limits: Allografts from individuals with graft-donor T cell macrochimerism displayed high graft-versus-host to host-versus-graft clonal ratios.

The ends lost 5 bases at V and 5 bases at J; junction bases unmatched: 12. CDR1 and CDR2 from the germline V gene are SGHNT and YENEEA. The CDR3 loop spans 16 amino acids. Generated by immunoSEQ multiplex PCR, the TCRdb table keeps only in-frame clones and is missing some. The data contain tens of thousands of clones, 94% of them singletons. With respect to this clone: No antigen is known for it.

The material was unstimulated CD4+ T cells sorted from spleen or lymph node cells, obtained before transplant. The chain has TRBV11-3 and TRBJ2-7; 10 bases map to TRBD1. This sequence originates from a human donor who was the organ donor for an intestinal transplant. In DNA, the CDR3 is TGTGCCAGCAGCCCCGGGACAGGGGAAAGGCTGGACGAGCAGTACTTC. Amino acid sequence: CASSPGTGERLDEQYF. Filled out from reference TRBV11-3 and TRBJ2-7, the complete variable domain reads EAGVVQSPRYKIIEKKQPVAFWCNPISGHNTLYWYLQNLGQGPELLIRYENEEAVDDSQLPKDRFSAERLKGVDSTLKIQPAELGDSAVYLCASSPGTGERLDEQYFGPGTRLTVT.